This T cell receptor beta chain was retrieved from a study of control samples from healthy donors and cancer patients. Sequenced by immunoSEQ multiplex PCR; TCRdb stores in-frame clones only, minus some. The table lists 15,000 to 20,000 clones, 80% to 90% of them singletons, with around 28% in the top ten. V was trimmed by 4 bases and J by 2 bases, leaving 21 bases between them. Germline CDR1 is SNHLY and CDR2 is FYNNEI. CDR3 length equals 17 residues. This receptor was identified in a woman aged 65 to 85 with lung cancer. Source material: PBMCs. The chain recombines TRBV2 with TRBJ2-7; D is unresolved. In nucleotides, the CDR3 is TGTGCCAGCAGTGGGCGGCCGACCCAGAAACCCCCCTACGAGCAGTACTTC. It codes for CASSGRPTQKPPYEQYF.